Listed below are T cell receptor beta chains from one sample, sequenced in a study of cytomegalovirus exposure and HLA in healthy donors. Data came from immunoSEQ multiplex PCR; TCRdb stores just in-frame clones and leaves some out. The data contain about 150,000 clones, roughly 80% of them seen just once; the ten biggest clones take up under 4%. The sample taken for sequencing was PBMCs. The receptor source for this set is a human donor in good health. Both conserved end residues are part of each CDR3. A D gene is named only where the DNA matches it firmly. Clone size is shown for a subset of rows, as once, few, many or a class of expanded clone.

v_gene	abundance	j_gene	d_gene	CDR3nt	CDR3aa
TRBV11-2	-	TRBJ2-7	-	TGTGCCAGCAGCTTACGTGTTAAGGAGCCCGGCTCCTACGAGCAGTACTTC	CASSLRVKEPGSYEQYF
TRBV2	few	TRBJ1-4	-	TGTGCCAGCAGTTATACAGGGCAACTAAATGAAAAACTGTTTTTT	CASSYTGQLNEKLFF
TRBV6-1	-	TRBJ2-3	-	TGTGCCAGCAGCCTTCCCCTGGACAGAACGCAGTATTTT	CASSLPLDRTQYF
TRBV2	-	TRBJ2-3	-	TGTGCCAGCAGTGAGGAGGCAGGTCCCACAGATACGCAGTATTTT	CASSEEAGPTDTQYF
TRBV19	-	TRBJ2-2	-	TGTGCCAGTAAGATTAAACAGGGTCCCGGGGAGCTGTTTTTT	CASKIKQGPGELFF
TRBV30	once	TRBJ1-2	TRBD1	TGTGCCTGGCCTGGGACAGCCGGTGGATATGGCTACACCTTC	CAWPGTAGGYGYTF
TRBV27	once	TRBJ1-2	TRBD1	TGTGCCAGCAGCCAGACAGGGGCTGTCTATGGCTACACCTTC	CASSQTGAVYGYTF
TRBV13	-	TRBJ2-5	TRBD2	TGTGCCAGCAGCTTAGAAGGGGCGGGAGAAGAGACCCAGTACTTC	CASSLEGAGEETQYF
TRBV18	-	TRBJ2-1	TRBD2	TGTGCCAGCTCACCGAGCGGGGGAGTTCATGAGCAGTTCTTC	CASSPSGGVHEQFF
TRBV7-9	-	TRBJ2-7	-	TGTGCCAGCAGCTTAGGGGAAAGAGGGGGCTCCTACGAGCAGTACTTC	CASSLGERGGSYEQYF
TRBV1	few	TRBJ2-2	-	TGCACCAGCAGCCAAGATAGTGGCGGGGAGCTGTTTTTT	CTSSQDSGGELFF
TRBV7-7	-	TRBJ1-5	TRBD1	TGTGCCAGCAGCTCCTTAACATTGACAGGGCATTATCAGCCCCAGCATTTT	CASSSLTLTGHYQPQHF
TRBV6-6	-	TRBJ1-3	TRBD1	TGTGCCAGCAGTGGGGACAGGGGATCTAGAAACACCATATATTTT	CASSGDRGSRNTIYF
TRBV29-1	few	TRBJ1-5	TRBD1	TGCAGCGTGGGGACAGGGGCCGGCAGCAATCAGCCCCAGCATTTT	CSVGTGAGSNQPQHF
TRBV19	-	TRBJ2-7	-	TGTGCCAGTAGTATCAGGGGGGTGTTTACCCCTTACTCCTACGAGCAGTACTTC	CASSIRGVFTPYSYEQYF
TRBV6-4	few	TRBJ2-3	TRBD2	TGTGCCAGCAGTGCTAGCGGGAGCACAGATACGCAGTATTTT	CASSASGSTDTQYF
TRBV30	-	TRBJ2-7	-	TGTGCCTGGAGTGTGAGCCAGGGAGGCTACGAGCAGTACTTC	CAWSVSQGGYEQYF
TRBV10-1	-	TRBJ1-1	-	TGCGCCAGCAGTGAGACTGAGAACACTGAAGCTTTCTTT	CASSETENTEAFF
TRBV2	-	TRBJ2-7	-	TGTGCCAGCAGTGAATCCGGGCCAGGGTTCTCCTACGAGCAGTACTTC	CASSESGPGFSYEQYF
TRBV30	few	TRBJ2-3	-	TGTGCCTGGAACAGGGTTCGGGACACAGATACGCAGTATTTT	CAWNRVRDTDTQYF
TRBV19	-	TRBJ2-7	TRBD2	TGTGCCAGTAGGGCTAGCGGAAGCTCCTACGAGCAGTACTTC	CASRASGSSYEQYF
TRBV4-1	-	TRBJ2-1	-	TGCGCCAGCAGCCAACCAACCCGCGACAATGAGCAGTTCTTC	CASSQPTRDNEQFF
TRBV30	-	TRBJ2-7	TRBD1	TGTGCCTGGAGTAACGGACAGGCCTACGAGCAGTACTTC	CAWSNGQAYEQYF
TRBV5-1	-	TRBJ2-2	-	TGCGCCAGCAGCTTTGAGTCTGTGCACACCGGGGAGCTGTTTTTT	CASSFESVHTGELFF
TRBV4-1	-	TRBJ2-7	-	TGCGCCAGCAGCCAAGGTCGGGACACCTGGTACGAGCAGTACTTC	CASSQGRDTWYEQYF
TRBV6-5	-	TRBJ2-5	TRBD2	TGTGCCAGCAGACGGACTAGCGACTACGCTGAGACCCAGTACTTC	CASRRTSDYAETQYF
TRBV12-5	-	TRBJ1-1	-	TGTGCTAGTGGTTCCAATCCCCCCGGGGTCACTGAAGCTTTCTTT	CASGSNPPGVTEAFF
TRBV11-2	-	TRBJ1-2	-	TGTGCCAGCAGCTTTGGGACTCCGAGCTACACCTTC	CASSFGTPSYTF
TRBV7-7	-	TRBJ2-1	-	TGTGCCAGCAGCTTAGGCGACAGCAGCAATGAGCAGTTCTTC	CASSLGDSSNEQFF
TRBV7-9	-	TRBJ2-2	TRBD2	TGTGCCAGCAGTCAAGAACTAGCGGGGAAGAACACCGGGGAGCTGTTTTTT	CASSQELAGKNTGELFF
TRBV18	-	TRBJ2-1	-	TGTGCCAGCTCACCAACCCGGGGCCAGGGGTCCTACAATGAGCAGTTCTTC	CASSPTRGQGSYNEQFF
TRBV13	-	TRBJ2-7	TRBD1	TGTGCCAGCAGCTCGAGGACAGGGGACTACGAGCAGTACTTC	CASSSRTGDYEQYF
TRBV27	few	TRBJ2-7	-	TGTGCCAGCAGCCTTACAGTCTCCTACGAGCAGTACTTC	CASSLTVSYEQYF
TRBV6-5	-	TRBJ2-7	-	TGTGCCAGCAAGAAGGCCGAAAGGGGGTGGGAGCAGTACTTC	CASKKAERGWEQYF
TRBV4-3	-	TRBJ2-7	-	TGCGCCAGCAGCCGCAGCGGAGGCTACGAGCAGTACTTC	CASSRSGGYEQYF
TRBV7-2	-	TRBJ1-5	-	TGTGCCAGCAGCTTACAGCCCTCAGGGCAGCCCCAGCATTTT	CASSLQPSGQPQHF
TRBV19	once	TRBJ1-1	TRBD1	TGTGCCAGTAGTTTCGGGACAGCTCCCACTGAAGCTTTCTTT	CASSFGTAPTEAFF
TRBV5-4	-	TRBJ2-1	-	TGTGCCAGCAGCTCCCCCGGTCGGGAGAGGTACAATGAGCAGTTCTTC	CASSSPGRERYNEQFF
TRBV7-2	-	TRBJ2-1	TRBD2	TGTGCCAGCAGCTTAGCTTCAGCGGGAGGGTTCAATGAGCAGTTCTTC	CASSLASAGGFNEQFF
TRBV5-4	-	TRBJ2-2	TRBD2	TGTGCCAGCAGTAAAGCGACTAGCGGGAGCACCGGGGAGCTGTTTTTT	CASSKATSGSTGELFF